One and the same sample provided the 12 T cell receptor beta chains below, sequenced in a study of blood T cell repertoires in COVID-19 (dated by TCRdb to 2018 to 2020). The library was built by means of the immunoSEQ multiplex PCR assay. TCRdb provides this immuneACCESS table in a form limited to in-frame rearrangements. Some clones are lacking; in checked studies, under half of them reflect an unresolved V gene, and why the rest are absent is not known. In this sample the table shows roughly 170,000 clones, less than 85% of which occur a single time. The ten largest clonotypes hold about 3% of the sample. Sequencing was carried out using peripheral blood. All receptors derive from a woman older than 75 with acute or convalescent COVID-19.

V is TRBV18 and J is TRBJ2-7; D possibly corresponds to TRBD2 (5 bases). The V and J ends lost 3 bases and 1 base respectively, with 13 bases between them. The CDR3 totals 15 residues. CDR1 is KGHSH, CDR2 LQKENI, per germline. The CDR3 bases are TGTGCCAGCTCACCGGGTGGCGGAGGTTCCTACGAGCAGTACTTC. Encoded protein: CASSPGGGGSYEQYF. The whole variable domain, remainder taken from reference TRBV18 and TRBJ2-7, is NAGVMQNPRHLVRRRGQEARLRCSPMKGHSHVYWYRQLPEEGLKFMVYLQKENIIDESGMPKERFSAEFPKEGPSILRIQQVVRGDSAAYFCASSPGGGGSYEQYFGPGTRLTVT.

This chain connects TRBV5-1 to TRBJ2-7; 11 bases map to TRBD2. Germline CDR1 reads SGHRS; CDR2 reads YFSETQ. V gave up 0 bases and J gave up 12 bases; unmatched junction bases: 5. CDR3 length: 13 residues. CDR3 region: CASSLAGTSGLYF. The CDR3 coding sequence is TGCGCCAGCAGCTTGGCCGGGACTAGCGGACTGTACTTC.

This clone was seen once. The genes are TRBV11-2 and TRBJ2-3, with D maybe TRBD2 (6 bases). Trimming pared 6 bases from V and 2 bases from J, leaving 27 bases between. This CDR3 region has 19 residues. CDR1 is SGHAT and CDR2 is FQNNGV in the germline V gene. This CDR3 is CASSPWVPGGPAYTDTQYF. DNA of the CDR3: TGTGCCAGCAGTCCATGGGTCCCCGGGGGTCCGGCGTACACAGATACGCAGTATTTT.

The CDR3 DNA sequence: TGTGCCAGCAGTTGGAGGGGCTCTCCTGGAAACACCATATATTTT. It specifies CASSWRGSPGNTIYF. V gene TRBV6-6 combines with J gene TRBJ1-3; a possible D gene is TRBD1 (5 bases). CDR1 MNHNY and CDR2 SVGAGI come from the germline V gene (reference sequence). With 4 bases removed from V and 2 bases from J, the gap between germline ends came to 12 bases. The CDR3 is made up of 15 amino acids.

The chain joins TRBV5-4 to TRBJ2-7; D is unresolved. Germline CDR1 reads SGHNT; CDR2 reads YYREEE (reference sequence). The CDR3 extends over 13 amino acids. Trimming shortened V by 3 bases and J by 3 bases, and 10 bases separated the two germline ends. The CDR3 region has the DNA TGTGCCAGCAGCTCACCCAACATCTACGAGCAGTACTTC. Translation gives CASSSPNIYEQYF.

The chain links TRBV5-5 to TRBJ1-5; 9 bases match TRBD1. The length of the CDR3 is 14 residues. The V gene's germline CDR1 is SGHKS and CDR2 YYEKEE (reference sequence). V trimming: 4 bases; J trimming: 11 bases; junction bases outside the gene matches: 10. CDR3 bases: TGTGCCAGCAGCGCCGAGGGACAGGGTGTTACCCAGCATTTT. Encoded protein: CASSAEGQGVTQHF.

This sequence joins TRBV7-8 and TRBJ2-7; D gene uncertain. V was pared by 5 bases and J by 4 bases, with 15 bases between. The germline V gene has CDR1 SGHVS and CDR2 FQNEAQ. This CDR3 spans 14 amino acids. The CDR3 nucleotides read TGTGCCAGCAGCATGACCCTAGACCGGTACGAGCAGTACTTC. Encoded protein: CASSMTLDRYEQYF.

This chain links TRBV5-1 with TRBJ2-3; 7 bases are a match to TRBD2. This CDR3 region has 17 residues. CDR1 and CDR2 from the germline V gene are SGHRS and YFSETQ. V trimming: 3 bases; J trimming: 2 bases; junction bases outside the gene matches: 12. The chain's CDR3 is CASSWGLSTLATDTQYF. The CDR3 nucleotides are TGCGCCAGCAGCTGGGGACTATCGACTCTAGCCACAGATACGCAGTATTTT.

The V call is TRBV29-1, the J call TRBJ2-3; the match to TRBD2 covers 8 bases. Germline CDR1 and CDR2: SQVTM and ANQGSEA. The ends lost 3 bases at V and 5 bases at J; junction bases unmatched: 4. The CDR3 is 13 residues long. The CDR3 protein is CSVDRGGVDTQYF. In nucleotides, the CDR3 is TGCAGCGTTGATCGGGGGGGCGTAGATACGCAGTATTTT.

There are a few counts of this clone. The chain is built from TRBV19 and TRBJ1-1; D not resolved. The CDR3 has 13 amino acids. With 6 bases removed from V and 4 bases from J, the gap between germline ends came to 12 bases. CDR1 and CDR2 (germline): LNHDA, SQIVND (reference sequence). The CDR3 is CASSPRDFTEAFF. CDR3 nucleotides: TGTGCCAGTAGCCCAAGAGACTTCACTGAAGCTTTCTTT.

The V call is TRBV11-1, the J call TRBJ2-3; 7 positions agree with TRBD2. Germline V gene lookup returns CDR1 SGHAT and CDR2 FQDESV (reference sequence). This CDR3 contains 14 residues. With V trimmed by 2 bases and J by 4 bases, 3 bases remained unmatched. The CDR3 nucleotides are TGTGCCAGCAGCTTATGGGCGGGAGCAGATACGCAGTATTTT. This translates into CASSLWAGADTQYF.

The chain combines TRBV5-1 with TRBJ2-1, with TRBD2 as a possible D gene (6 bases). The CDR3 consists of 15 residues. The V gene lost 0 bases and the J gene lost 0 bases, with 7 bases spanning the gap. Per the germline V gene, CDR1 is SGHRS and CDR2 is YFSETQ. The CDR3 DNA sequence: TGCGCCAGCAGCTTGGTAGCGGACTCCTACAATGAGCAGTTCTTC. Amino acid sequence: CASSLVADSYNEQFF.